This TCR beta chain was obtained from a study of blood T cell repertoires in COVID-19 (dated by TCRdb to 2019 to 2021). A note on the overall study: Collaborator samples came from the United States, Italy and Spain and covered acute and convalescent phases of COVID-19. The material from the prospective study consisted of cDNA or gDNA derived from T cells, B-cell-depleted T cells, or PBMCs. The dataset comprised deeply sampled blood TCRbeta repertoires from subjects exposed to, actively infected with, or recovered from COVID-19. The repertoires were made available in a free public database intended to serve as a resource for research on the immune response to SARS-CoV-2. The samples were drawn from two sources: the first 160 participants of the ongoing ImmuneRACE study, and 1,000 to 1,500 subjects contributed by 6 global collaborators. Sample metadata almost always included a de-identified subject ID, COVID-19 status, age in years and sex. Where HLA class I and class II types were available, the types were taken from metadata supplied by the sample provider, not from assay-based typing.

For this clone: The specificity of this receptor is unknown. Nothing much larger sits one base from this clone, and base qualities are not available.

The CDR3 measures 17 amino acids from cysteine to phenylalanine. Only the CDR3 part of the read is kept: 51 bases, read in frame from the first base. The germline V gene gives CDR1 as SGHTA and CDR2 as FQGTGA. V loses 2 bases at its end and J loses 5 bases; junction bases beyond the gene matches: 12. Each collaborating institution followed its own protocols to collect whole blood in K2EDTA tubes. For TCRbeta analysis, collaborator samples were shipped as frozen whole blood, as isolated PBMCs, or as DNA extracted from either sample type. TCRbeta CDR3 regions were amplified from genomic DNA using the immunoSEQ Assay, a bias-controlled multiplex PCR. The authors' analysis ran thus. Within the assay, amplification of reference gene primers was used to estimate how many nucleated cells each sample contained. Sequence reads were collapsed and filtered to measure the absolute abundance of every unique TCRbeta CDR3 rearrangement. Productive Simpson clonality was computed per sample as the square root of Simpson's diversity index over productive rearrangements. TCRdb limited this immuneACCESS table to in-frame rearrangements with V and J called. A share of clones is missing; checked studies link under half to unresolved V genes, and the rest is unexplained. For V, J and clone size, that table is used; D and trimming come from the DNA. For this sample the table gives about 200,000 clones, of which 88% were detected only once. The ten largest account for roughly 0.7% of the sample.

The paper as a whole reports these results and caveats: The amount of clinical and demographic metadata varied by source and participant and was provided uncurated.

The receptor chain draws on TRBV7-3 and TRBJ2-5; a stretch of 9 junction bases matches TRBD1. The source of this sequence is a man between 35 and 55 years old with acute or convalescent COVID-19. The specimen sequenced was peripheral blood. The DNA is TGTGCCAGCAGCTTAGGGCCGGGACAGGGAGGCGAGGAGACCCAGTACTTC. This encodes CASSLGPGQGGEETQYF.